The sequence of this T cell receptor (beta chain) was determined in a study of cytomegalovirus exposure and HLA in healthy donors. General observations from the study: As was reported, the HLA-A and HLA-B alleles of most subjects were accurately predicted from TCR beta sequences.

PCR amplification relied on 60 Vbeta primers (plus 13 Jbeta primers). Here immunoSEQ multiplex PCR was the method, and the copy in TCRdb shows in-frame clones only, minus some. This sample yields about 140,000 clones, of which 60% to 80% are seen a single time; about 1.1% belongs to the top ten. The V segment lost 4 bases and the J segment 7 bases; nucleotides outside the gene matches: 13. The CDR3 contains 15 residues. Looked up from germline, CDR1 is SGHRS and CDR2 is YFSETQ. As for this clone: The antigen remains undetermined.

This receptor was taken from a male donor in good health and CMV-seronegative. J is TRBJ2-7 and V is TRBV5-1, with 8 bases identical to TRBD2. The sample comprised PBMCs. The CDR3 loop is CASSTRAGDPGEQYF. The CDR3 coding sequence is TGCGCCAGCAGCACACGAGCGGGGGATCCCGGGGAGCAGTACTTC.